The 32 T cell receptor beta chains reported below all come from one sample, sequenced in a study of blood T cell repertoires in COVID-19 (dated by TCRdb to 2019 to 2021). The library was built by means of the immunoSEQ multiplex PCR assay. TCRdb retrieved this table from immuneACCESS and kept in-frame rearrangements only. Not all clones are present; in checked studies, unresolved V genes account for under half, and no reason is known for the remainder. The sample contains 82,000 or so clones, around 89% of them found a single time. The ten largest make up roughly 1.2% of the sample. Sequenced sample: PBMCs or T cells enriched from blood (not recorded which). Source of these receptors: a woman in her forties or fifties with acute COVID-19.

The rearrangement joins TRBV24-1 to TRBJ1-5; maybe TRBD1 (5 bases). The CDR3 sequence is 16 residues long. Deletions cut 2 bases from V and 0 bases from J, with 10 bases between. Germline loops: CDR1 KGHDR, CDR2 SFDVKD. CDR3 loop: CATSDSHRGSNQPQHF. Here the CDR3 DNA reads TGTGCCACCAGTGATTCCCATAGGGGTAGCAATCAGCCCCAGCATTTT.

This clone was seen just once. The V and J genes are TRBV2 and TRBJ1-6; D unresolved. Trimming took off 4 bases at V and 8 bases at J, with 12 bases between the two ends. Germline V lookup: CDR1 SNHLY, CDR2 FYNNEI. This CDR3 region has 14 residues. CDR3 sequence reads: CASSVGLGYSPLHF. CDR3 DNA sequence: TGTGCCAGCAGTGTGGGTTTGGGCTATTCACCCCTCCACTTT.

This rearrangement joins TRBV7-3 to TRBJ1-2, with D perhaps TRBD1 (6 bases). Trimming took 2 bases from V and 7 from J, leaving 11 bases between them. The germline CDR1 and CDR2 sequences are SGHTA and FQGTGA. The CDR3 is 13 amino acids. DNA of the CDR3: TGTGCCAGCAGCTTATCAGGGGTGATTGGCTACACCTTC. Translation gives CASSLSGVIGYTF.

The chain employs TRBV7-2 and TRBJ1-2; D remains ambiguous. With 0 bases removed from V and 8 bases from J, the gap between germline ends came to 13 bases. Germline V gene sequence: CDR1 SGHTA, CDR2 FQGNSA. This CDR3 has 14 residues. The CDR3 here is CASSLAPDSRGYTF. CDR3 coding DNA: TGTGCCAGCAGCTTAGCTCCGGATTCGCGGGGCTACACCTTC.

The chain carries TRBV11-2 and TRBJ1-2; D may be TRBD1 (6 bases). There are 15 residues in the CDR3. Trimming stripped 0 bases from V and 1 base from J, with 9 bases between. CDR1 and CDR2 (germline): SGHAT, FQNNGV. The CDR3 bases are TGTGCCAGCAGCTTAGAACAGGGCTTTAACTATGGCTACACCTTC. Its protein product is CASSLEQGFNYGYTF.

The chain's CDR3 is CASSVDPQLNSPLHF. CDR3 bases: TGTGCCAGCAGCGTAGACCCGCAACTTAATTCACCCCTCCACTTT. This chain joins TRBV9 and TRBJ1-6; no definite D call. With 0 bases removed from V and 6 bases from J, the gap between germline ends came to 10 bases. The CDR3 is made up of 15 amino acids. Germline lookup yields CDR1 SGDLS and CDR2 YYNGEE.

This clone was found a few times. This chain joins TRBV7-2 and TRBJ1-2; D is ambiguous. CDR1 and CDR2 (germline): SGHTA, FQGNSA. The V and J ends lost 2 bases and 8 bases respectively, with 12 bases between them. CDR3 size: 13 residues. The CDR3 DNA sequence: TGTGCCAGCAGCTTAAACCCCGCGGGAGGCTACACCTTC. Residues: CASSLNPAGGYTF.

The chain's CDR3 is CASSQGNGATNEKLFF. CDR3 nucleotide sequence: TGTGCCAGCAGCCAAGGTAACGGAGCAACTAATGAAAAACTGTTTTTT. This chain links TRBV4-2 with TRBJ1-4, with D uncertain. Trimming shortened V by 1 base and J by 0 bases, and 9 bases separated the two germline ends. CDR3 size: 16 residues. Germline-derived CDR1 and CDR2 are LGHNA and YNFKEQ.

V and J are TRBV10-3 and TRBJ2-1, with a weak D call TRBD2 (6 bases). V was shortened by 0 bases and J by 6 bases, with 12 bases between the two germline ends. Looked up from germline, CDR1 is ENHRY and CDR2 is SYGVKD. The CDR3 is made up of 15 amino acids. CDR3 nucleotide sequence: TGTGCCATCAGTGAGTCGGAGGGTCTCGGCAATGAGCAGTTCTTC. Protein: CAISESEGLGNEQFF.

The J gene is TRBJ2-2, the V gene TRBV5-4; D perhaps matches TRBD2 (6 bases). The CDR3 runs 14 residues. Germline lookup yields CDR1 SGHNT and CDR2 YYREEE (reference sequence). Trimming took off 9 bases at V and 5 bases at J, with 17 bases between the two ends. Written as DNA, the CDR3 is TGTGCCACACAGCGGGTAGAAAAAACCGGGGAGCTGTTTTTT. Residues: CATQRVEKTGELFF.

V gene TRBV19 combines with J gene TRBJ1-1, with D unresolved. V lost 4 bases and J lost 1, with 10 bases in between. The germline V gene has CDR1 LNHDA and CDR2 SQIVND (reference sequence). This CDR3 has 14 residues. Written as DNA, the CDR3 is TGTGCCAGTAGTACGGGATCTCCGAACACTGAAGCTTTCTTT. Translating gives CASSTGSPNTEAFF.

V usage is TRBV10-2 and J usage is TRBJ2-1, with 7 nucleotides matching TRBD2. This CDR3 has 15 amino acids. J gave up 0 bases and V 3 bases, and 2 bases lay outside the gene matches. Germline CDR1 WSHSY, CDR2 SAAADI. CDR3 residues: CASSDLAASYNEQFF. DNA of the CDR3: TGCGCCAGCAGTGATCTAGCGGCCTCCTACAATGAGCAGTTCTTC.

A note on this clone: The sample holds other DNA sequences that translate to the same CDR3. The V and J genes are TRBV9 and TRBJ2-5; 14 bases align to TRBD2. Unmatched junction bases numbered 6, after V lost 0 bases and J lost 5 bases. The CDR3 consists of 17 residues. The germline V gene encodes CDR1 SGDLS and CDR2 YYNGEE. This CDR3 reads CASSVGLAGGPGETQYF. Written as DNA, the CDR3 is TGTGCCAGCAGCGTAGGACTAGCGGGAGGGCCAGGGGAGACCCAGTACTTC.

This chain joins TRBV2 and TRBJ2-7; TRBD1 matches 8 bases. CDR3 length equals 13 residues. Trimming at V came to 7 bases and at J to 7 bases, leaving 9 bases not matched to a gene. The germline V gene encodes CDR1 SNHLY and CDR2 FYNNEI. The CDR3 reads CASTRDRSGEQYF. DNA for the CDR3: TGTGCCAGCACCAGGGACAGGTCGGGGGAGCAGTACTTC.

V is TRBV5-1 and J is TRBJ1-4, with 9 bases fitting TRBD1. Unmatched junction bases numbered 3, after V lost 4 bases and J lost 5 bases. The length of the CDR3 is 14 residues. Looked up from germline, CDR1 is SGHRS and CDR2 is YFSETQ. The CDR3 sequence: CASSPGTGNEKLFF. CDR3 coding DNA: TGCGCCAGCAGCCCAGGGACAGGGAATGAAAAACTGTTTTTT.

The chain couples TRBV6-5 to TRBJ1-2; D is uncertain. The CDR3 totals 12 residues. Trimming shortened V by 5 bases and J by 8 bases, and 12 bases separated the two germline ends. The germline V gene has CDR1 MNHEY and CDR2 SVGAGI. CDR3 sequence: CASSPSGNGYTF. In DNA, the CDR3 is TGTGCCAGCAGTCCCTCGGGGAACGGCTACACCTTC.

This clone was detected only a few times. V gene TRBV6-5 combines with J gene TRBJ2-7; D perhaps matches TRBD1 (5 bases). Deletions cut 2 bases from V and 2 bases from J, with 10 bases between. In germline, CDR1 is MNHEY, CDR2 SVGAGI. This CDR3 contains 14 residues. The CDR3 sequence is CASSYAGQAYEQYF. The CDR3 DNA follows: TGTGCCAGCAGTTACGCAGGGCAGGCCTACGAGCAGTACTTC.

DNA for the CDR3: TGTGCCTGGAAAAGAAAGCAGGGAAACTATGGCTACACCTTC. Translated, it gives CAWKRKQGNYGYTF. This sequence joins TRBV30 and TRBJ1-2, with a possible D match to TRBD1 (5 bases). Germline-derived CDR1 and CDR2 are GTSNPN and SVGIG (reference sequence). The CDR3 has 14 amino acids. Trimming cost V 4 bases and J 2 bases, with 14 bases left between them.

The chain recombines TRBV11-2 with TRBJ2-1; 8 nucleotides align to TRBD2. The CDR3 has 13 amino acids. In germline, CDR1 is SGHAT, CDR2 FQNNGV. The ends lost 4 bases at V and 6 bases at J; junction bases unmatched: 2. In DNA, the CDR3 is TGTGCCAGCAGCTCAACTAGCGGCAATGAGCAGTTCTTC. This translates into CASSSTSGNEQFF.

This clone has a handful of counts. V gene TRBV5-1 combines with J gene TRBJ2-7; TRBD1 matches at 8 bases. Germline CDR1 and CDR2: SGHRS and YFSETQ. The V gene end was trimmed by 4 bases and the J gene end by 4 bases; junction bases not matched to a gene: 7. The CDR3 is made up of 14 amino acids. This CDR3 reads CASSRRQGSYEQYF. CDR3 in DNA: TGCGCCAGCAGCCGAAGACAGGGGAGTTACGAGCAGTACTTC.

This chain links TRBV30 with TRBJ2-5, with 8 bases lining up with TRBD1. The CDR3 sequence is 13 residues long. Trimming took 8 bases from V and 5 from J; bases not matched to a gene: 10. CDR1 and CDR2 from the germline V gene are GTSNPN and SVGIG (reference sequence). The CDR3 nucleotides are TGTGCCGGAGGTCAGGGGGCGCATGAGACCCAGTACTTC. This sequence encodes CAGGQGAHETQYF.

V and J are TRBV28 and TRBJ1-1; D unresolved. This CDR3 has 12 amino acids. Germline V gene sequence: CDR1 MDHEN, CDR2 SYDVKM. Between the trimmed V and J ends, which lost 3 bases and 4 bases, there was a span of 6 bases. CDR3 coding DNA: TGTGCCAGCAGTTTCCCGGGCACTGAAGCTTTCTTT. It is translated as CASSFPGTEAFF.

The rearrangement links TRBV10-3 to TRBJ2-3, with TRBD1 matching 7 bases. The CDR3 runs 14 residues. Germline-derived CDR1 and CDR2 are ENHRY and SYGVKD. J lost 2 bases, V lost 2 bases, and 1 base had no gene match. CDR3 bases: TGTGCCATCAGTGAGGGACAGGACACAGATACGCAGTATTTT. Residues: CAISEGQDTDTQYF.

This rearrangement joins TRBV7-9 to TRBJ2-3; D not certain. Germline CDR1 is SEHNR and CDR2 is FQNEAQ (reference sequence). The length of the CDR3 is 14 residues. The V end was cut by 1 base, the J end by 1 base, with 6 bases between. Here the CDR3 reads CASSLDTGTDTQYF. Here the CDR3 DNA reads TGTGCCAGCAGCTTAGACACAGGCACAGATACGCAGTATTTT.

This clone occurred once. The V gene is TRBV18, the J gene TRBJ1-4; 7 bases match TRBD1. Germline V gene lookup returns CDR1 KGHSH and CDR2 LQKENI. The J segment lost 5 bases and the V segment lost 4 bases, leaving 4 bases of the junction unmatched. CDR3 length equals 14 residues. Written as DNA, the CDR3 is TGTGCCAGCTCACAGGGACAGCCCAATGAAAAACTGTTTTTT. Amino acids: CASSQGQPNEKLFF.

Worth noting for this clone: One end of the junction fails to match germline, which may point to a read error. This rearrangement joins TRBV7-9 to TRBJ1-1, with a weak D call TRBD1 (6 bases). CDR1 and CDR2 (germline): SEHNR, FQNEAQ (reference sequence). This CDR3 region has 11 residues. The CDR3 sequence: CASSLQTGTGF. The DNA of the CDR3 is TGTGCCAGCAGCTTACAAACAGGGACGGGATTT.

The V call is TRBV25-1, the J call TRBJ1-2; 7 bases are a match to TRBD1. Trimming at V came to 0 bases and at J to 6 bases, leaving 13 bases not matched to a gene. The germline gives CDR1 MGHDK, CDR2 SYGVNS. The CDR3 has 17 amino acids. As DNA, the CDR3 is TGTGCCAGCAGTGAATATCCAGAGAACAGGGGCGACCATGGCTACACCTTC. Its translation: CASSEYPENRGDHGYTF.

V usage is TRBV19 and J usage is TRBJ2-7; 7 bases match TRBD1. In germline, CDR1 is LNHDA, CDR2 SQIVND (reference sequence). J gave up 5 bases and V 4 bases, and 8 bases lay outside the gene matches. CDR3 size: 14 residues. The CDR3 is CASSKGDSRHEQYF. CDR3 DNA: TGTGCCAGTAGTAAGGGGGACAGTCGGCACGAGCAGTACTTC.

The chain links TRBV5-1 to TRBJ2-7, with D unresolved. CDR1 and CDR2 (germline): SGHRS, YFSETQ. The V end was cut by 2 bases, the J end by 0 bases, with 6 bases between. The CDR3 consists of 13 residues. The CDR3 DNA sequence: TGCGCCAGCAGCTTTCCCAACTCCTACGAGCAGTACTTC. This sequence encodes CASSFPNSYEQYF.

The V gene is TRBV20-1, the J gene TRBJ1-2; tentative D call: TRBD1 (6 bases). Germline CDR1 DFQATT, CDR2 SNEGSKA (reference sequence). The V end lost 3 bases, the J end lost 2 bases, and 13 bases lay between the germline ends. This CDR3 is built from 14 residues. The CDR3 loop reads CSASKRGTNYGYTF. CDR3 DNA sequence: TGCAGTGCTAGTAAGAGGGGGACCAACTATGGCTACACCTTC.

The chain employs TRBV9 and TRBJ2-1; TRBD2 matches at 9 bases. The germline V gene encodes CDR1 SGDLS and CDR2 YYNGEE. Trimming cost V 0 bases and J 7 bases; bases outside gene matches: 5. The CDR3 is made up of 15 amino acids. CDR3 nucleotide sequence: TGTGCCAGCAGCGTAGCCGGGACTAGCTTAAATGAGCAGTTCTTC. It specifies CASSVAGTSLNEQFF.

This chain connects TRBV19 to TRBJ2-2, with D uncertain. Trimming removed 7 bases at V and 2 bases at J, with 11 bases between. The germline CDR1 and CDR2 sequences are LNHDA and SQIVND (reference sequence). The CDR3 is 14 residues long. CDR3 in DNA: TGTGCCAGTACAAATAGCCCTAACACCGGGGAGCTGTTTTTT. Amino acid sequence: CASTNSPNTGELFF.